This TCR beta chain was recorded in a study of quantifying T cell responses using KT2 cells. Study details: TCR alpha and beta constant-region primers primed reverse transcription of RNA.

Study observations and caveats: KT2 sequences were detected down to about one KT2 cell per 100,000 PBMC.

KT2, a clone with a known TCR, was spiked into unfractionated PBMC. The germline CDR1 and CDR2 sequences are SGHAT and FQNNGV. The CDR3 is made up of 13 amino acids. J lost 4 bases, V lost 5 bases, and 2 bases had no gene match. The cDNA 3' end received a ligated oligonucleotide with a UMI. An equimolar mix of RC1.1 and RC1.2 primed the beta chain across TRBC1 and TRBC2. Starting with the second PCR, alpha and beta TCR chains went through separate processing. TCRdb re-derived calls from the UMI-ligation and nested PCR reads in MiXCR, one entry per CDR3 protein. Of tens of thousands of distinct CDR3 sequences in the sample, roughly 11% were seen once. This clonotype was found many times. Antigen unknown.

The V gene is TRBV11-2, the J gene TRBJ2-7, with TRBD1 matching over 10 bases. What was sequenced was PBMCs spiked with cells of the T cell clone KT2. This TCR was sampled from a human donor. CDR3 sequence (DNA): TGTGCCAGCAGCGGGACAGGGGTGTACGAGCAGTACTTC. Its translation: CASSGTGVYEQYF. The variable domain in full, completed from reference TRBV11-2 and TRBJ2-7, reads EAGVAQSPRYKIIEKRQSVAFWCNPISGHATLYWYQQILGQGPKLLIQFQNNGVVDDSQLPKDRFSAERLKGVDSTLKIQPAKLEDSAVYLCASSGTGVYEQYFGPGTRLTVT.